The clone carrying this TCR beta chain turned up a few times. At the DNA level, this CDR3 is encoded by other sequences in the same sample as well. The record originates from a study of beta chain features in type 1 diabetes. Sequenced material consisted of expressed TCRB transcripts (all of the isolated RNA was reverse transcribed). Libraries were prepared by immunoSEQ multiplex PCR; TCRdb keeps only in-frame clonotypes and omits some of them. The table lists hundreds of thousands of clones, roughly 15% of them singletons, with about 0.02% in the top ten. V shed 3 bases and J shed 2 bases, with 10 bases lying between them. Per the germline V gene, CDR1 is SGHRS and CDR2 is YFSETQ. CDR3 size: 14 residues. CD45RO/CCR7/CD25/CD127/CD95/CD27 separated CD4+ naive, central memory, regulatory and stem cell-like memory cells by sorting.

J is TRBJ2-3 and V is TRBV5-1, with a tentative D call TRBD2 (6 bases). This receptor was obtained from a woman aged 18-29 years in good health. Sequencing used naive CD4+ T cells from blood. The CDR3 here is CASSWGDSTDTQYF. The CDR3 DNA is TGCGCCAGCAGCTGGGGGGACTCCACAGATACGCAGTATTTT.